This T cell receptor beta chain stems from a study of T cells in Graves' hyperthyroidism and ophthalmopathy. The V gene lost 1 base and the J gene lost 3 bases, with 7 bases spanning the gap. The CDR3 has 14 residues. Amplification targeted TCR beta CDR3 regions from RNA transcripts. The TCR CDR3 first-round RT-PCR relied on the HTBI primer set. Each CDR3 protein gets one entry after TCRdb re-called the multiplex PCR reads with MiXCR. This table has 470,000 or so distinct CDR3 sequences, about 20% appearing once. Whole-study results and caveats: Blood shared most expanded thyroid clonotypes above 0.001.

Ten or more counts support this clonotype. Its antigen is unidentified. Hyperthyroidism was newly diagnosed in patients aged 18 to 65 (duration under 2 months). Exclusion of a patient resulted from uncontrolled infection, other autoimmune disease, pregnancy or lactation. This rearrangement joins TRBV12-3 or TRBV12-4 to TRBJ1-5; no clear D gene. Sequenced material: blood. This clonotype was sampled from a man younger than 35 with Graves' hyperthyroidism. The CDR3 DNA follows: TGTGCCAGCAGTTTAGGGCGGACCAATCAGCCCCAGCATTTT. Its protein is CASSLGRTNQPQHF.